The rows below give T cell receptor beta chains drawn from one sample of a study of blood T cell repertoires in COVID-19. The table came from immunoSEQ multiplex PCR; TCRdb's copy has only in-frame clones and leaves some out. Of some 320,000 clones listed, approximately 89% are singletons. Sequencing was done on a sample of peripheral blood. Receptor source: a woman aged 30 to 39 who had recovered from COVID-19. Both conserved end residues are part of each CDR3. D genes are given only for firm matches. Expanded clones are given a class, and other clones once, few, many or no size at all.

DNA: TGCAGCGTTGGTGGCGAGACCCAGTACTTC; CDR3: CSVGGETQYF; J: TRBJ2-5; D: NA; size: NA; V: TRBV29-1
DNA: TGTGCCAGCAGCTTGGGACAGGGGGCTAACACTGAAGCTTTCTTT; CDR3: CASSLGQGANTEAFF; J: TRBJ1-1; D: TRBD1; size: NA; V: TRBV5-4
DNA: TGCGCCAGCAGCCAAGATCTATCCTATGGCTACACCTTC; CDR3: CASSQDLSYGYTF; J: TRBJ1-2; D: NA; size: NA; V: TRBV4-1
DNA: TGTGCCAGCAGCTTCCCCAGGGTCAACGAGCAGTACTTC; CDR3: CASSFPRVNEQYF; J: TRBJ2-7; D: NA; size: NA; V: TRBV11-1
DNA: TGTGCCTGGAGTGTTTCTCCGGGACAGGGTTACGAGCAGTACTTC; CDR3: CAWSVSPGQGYEQYF; J: TRBJ2-7; D: TRBD1; size: NA; V: TRBV30
DNA: TGCAGCGTTAGGCAGCGGGGGGGCTATGGGGACACCGGGGAGCTGTTTTTT; CDR3: CSVRQRGGYGDTGELFF; J: TRBJ2-2; D: TRBD2; size: NA; V: TRBV29-1
DNA: TGTGCCAGCAGCCTAACCTACGAGCAGTACTTC; CDR3: CASSLTYEQYF; J: TRBJ2-7; D: NA; size: NA; V: TRBV12-3/TRBV12-4
DNA: TGTGCCAGCAGCCGACGACAGAACACTGAAGCTTTCTTT; CDR3: CASSRRQNTEAFF; J: TRBJ1-1; D: NA; size: few; V: TRBV7-8
DNA: TGTGCCAGCAGCCCGTCAGTCGGGAGTCCTAACTATGGCTACACCTTC; CDR3: CASSPSVGSPNYGYTF; J: TRBJ1-2; D: NA; size: once; V: TRBV7-2
DNA: TGTGCCAGCAGTGATGGGGCGTTCACAGATACGCAGTATTTT; CDR3: CASSDGAFTDTQYF; J: TRBJ2-3; D: NA; size: once; V: TRBV6-1
DNA: TGTGCCAGCAGTTTATCGAGGGACAGCTTCTCCTACGAGCAGTACTTC; CDR3: CASSLSRDSFSYEQYF; J: TRBJ2-7; D: TRBD1; size: NA; V: TRBV27
DNA: TGTGCCAGCAGCCCCAATTCTCCTAGCTATGGCTACACCTTC; CDR3: CASSPNSPSYGYTF; J: TRBJ1-2; D: NA; size: NA; V: TRBV7-2
DNA: TGTGCCAGCAGTCCCGGGGGGGATAGCTCTGGAAACACCATATATTTT; CDR3: CASSPGGDSSGNTIYF; J: TRBJ1-3; D: NA; size: NA; V: TRBV28
DNA: TGTGCCACCAGTGACATGACAGGGGATGACACAGATACGCAGTATTTT; CDR3: CATSDMTGDDTDTQYF; J: TRBJ2-3; D: TRBD1; size: NA; V: TRBV24-1
DNA: TGTGCCAGCAGTTTATTGAGGGACAGGGGGAATCAGCCCCAGCATTTT; CDR3: CASSLLRDRGNQPQHF; J: TRBJ1-5; D: TRBD1; size: NA; V: TRBV28
DNA: TGTGCCAGCAGCTCCCAGCGGGGGGCAATGAATGAGCAGTTCTTC; CDR3: CASSSQRGAMNEQFF; J: TRBJ2-1; D: TRBD2; size: NA; V: TRBV7-2
DNA: TGTGCCAGCAGTCGAACCGCGAGCTCCTACAATGAGCAGTTCTTC; CDR3: CASSRTASSYNEQFF; J: TRBJ2-1; D: NA; size: NA; V: TRBV2
DNA: TGTGCCAGCAGCCCCTGGGACAGAGAGGACACTGAAGCTTTCTTT; CDR3: CASSPWDREDTEAFF; J: TRBJ1-1; D: TRBD1; size: NA; V: TRBV5-5
DNA: TGTGCCAGCAGCGTACAGGGGATCAACGAGCAGTACTTC; CDR3: CASSVQGINEQYF; J: TRBJ2-7; D: TRBD1; size: NA; V: TRBV5-4
DNA: TGCGCCAGCAGCCCTGGGGCCTGGGACTACAATGAGCAGTTCTTC; CDR3: CASSPGAWDYNEQFF; J: TRBJ2-1; D: NA; size: NA; V: TRBV5-1
DNA: TGTGCCAGCAGCGATACGGGACAGGCCTCTGGAAACACCATATATTTT; CDR3: CASSDTGQASGNTIYF; J: TRBJ1-3; D: TRBD1; size: NA; V: TRBV5-4
DNA: TGTGCCAGCTCACCAGAAATCTCGGTGCAAGAGACCCAGTACTTC; CDR3: CASSPEISVQETQYF; J: TRBJ2-5; D: NA; size: NA; V: TRBV18
DNA: TGTGCCAGCAGTCAGGGGGCGATCACTGAAGCTTTCTTT; CDR3: CASSQGAITEAFF; J: TRBJ1-1; D: TRBD1; size: NA; V: TRBV6-5
DNA: TGTGCCAGCAGTGAGGACAGCTCCTACAATGAGCAGTTCTTC; CDR3: CASSEDSSYNEQFF; J: TRBJ2-1; D: NA; size: many; V: TRBV6-4
DNA: TGTGCCAGCAGTTTATGGAGCCTAGCGGGGGATACCGGGGAGCTGTTTTTT; CDR3: CASSLWSLAGDTGELFF; J: TRBJ2-2; D: TRBD2; size: NA; V: TRBV28
DNA: TGTGCCAGCAGCCTCCTCCCGGGACTAGCGGGACGCAATGAGCAGTTCTTC; CDR3: CASSLLPGLAGRNEQFF; J: TRBJ2-1; D: TRBD2; size: NA; V: TRBV11-2
DNA: TGTGCCAGCAGAAACTCCCACAGGGGTATAGGAGGCTACACCTTC; CDR3: CASRNSHRGIGGYTF; J: TRBJ1-2; D: TRBD1; size: NA; V: TRBV6-5
DNA: TGTGCCAGCACGTCAACCCCGAGCTCTGGAAACACCATATATTTT; CDR3: CASTSTPSSGNTIYF; J: TRBJ1-3; D: NA; size: NA; V: TRBV9
DNA: TGCAGCGTTGGGACAGGGTGGGACACCGGGGAGCTGTTTTTT; CDR3: CSVGTGWDTGELFF; J: TRBJ2-2; D: TRBD1; size: NA; V: TRBV29-1
DNA: TGCAGCGTTCGGCGGACAGGGCGTAATTCACCCCTCCACTTT; CDR3: CSVRRTGRNSPLHF; J: TRBJ1-6; D: TRBD1; size: NA; V: TRBV29-1
DNA: TGTGCCATCAGGCCGGACAGTATGAACACTGAAGCTTTCTTT; CDR3: CAIRPDSMNTEAFF; J: TRBJ1-1; D: NA; size: NA; V: TRBV10-3
DNA: TGTGCCAGCAGTCTCGGGACTAGCAGTAGGGAGACCCAGTACTTC; CDR3: CASSLGTSSRETQYF; J: TRBJ2-5; D: TRBD2; size: NA; V: TRBV27
DNA: TGTGCCAGCAGCCCGGATAATTCACCCCTCCACTTT; CDR3: CASSPDNSPLHF; J: TRBJ1-6; D: NA; size: NA; V: TRBV7-9
DNA: TGCGCCAGCAGCCAATTTCGACAGTGTAGCAATCAGCCCCAGCATTTT; CDR3: CASSQFRQCSNQPQHF; J: TRBJ1-5; D: NA; size: many; V: TRBV4-3
DNA: TGTGCCAGCAGCTTATCCGCGGCGAACACTGAAGCTTTCTTT; CDR3: CASSLSAANTEAFF; J: TRBJ1-1; D: NA; size: NA; V: TRBV7-2
DNA: TGTGCCAGTAGTATAGTCGGCAGGGGGCGAGGCAATCAGCCCCAGCATTTT; CDR3: CASSIVGRGRGNQPQHF; J: TRBJ1-5; D: TRBD1; size: NA; V: TRBV19
DNA: TGTGCCAGCAGTTATCCCCCGGGAGATACGCAGTATTTT; CDR3: CASSYPPGDTQYF; J: TRBJ2-3; D: NA; size: once; V: TRBV6-2/TRBV6-3
DNA: TGTGCCAGCAGTCCACCTCCAGGTTCCGACACTGAAGCTTTCTTT; CDR3: CASSPPPGSDTEAFF; J: TRBJ1-1; D: NA; size: NA; V: TRBV28